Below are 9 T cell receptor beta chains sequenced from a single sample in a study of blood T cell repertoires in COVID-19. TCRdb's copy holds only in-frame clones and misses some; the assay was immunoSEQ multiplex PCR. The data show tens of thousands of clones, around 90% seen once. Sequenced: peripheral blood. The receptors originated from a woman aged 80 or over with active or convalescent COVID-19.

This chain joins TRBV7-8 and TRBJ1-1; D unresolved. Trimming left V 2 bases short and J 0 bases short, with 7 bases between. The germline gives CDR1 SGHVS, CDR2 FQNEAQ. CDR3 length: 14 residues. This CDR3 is CASSLSDLNTEAFF. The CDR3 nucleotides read TGTGCCAGCAGCTTATCGGACTTGAACACTGAAGCTTTCTTT.

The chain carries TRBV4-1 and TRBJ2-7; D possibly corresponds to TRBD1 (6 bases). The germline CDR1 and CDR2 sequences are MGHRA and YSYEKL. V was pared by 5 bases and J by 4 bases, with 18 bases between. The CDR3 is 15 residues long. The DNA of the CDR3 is TGCGCCAGCAGCGCCAGGCGACTCCAGGGGTACGAGCAGTACTTC. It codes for CASSARRLQGYEQYF.

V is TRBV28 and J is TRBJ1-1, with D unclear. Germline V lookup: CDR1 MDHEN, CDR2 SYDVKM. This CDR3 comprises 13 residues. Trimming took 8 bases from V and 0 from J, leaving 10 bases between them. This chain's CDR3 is CASRPGVNTEAFF. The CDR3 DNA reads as TGTGCCAGCCGGCCCGGGGTGAACACTGAAGCTTTCTTT.

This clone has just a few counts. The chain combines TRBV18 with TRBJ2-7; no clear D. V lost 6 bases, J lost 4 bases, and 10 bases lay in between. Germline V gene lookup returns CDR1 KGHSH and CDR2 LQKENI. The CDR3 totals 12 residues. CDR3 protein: CASSPKTYEQYF. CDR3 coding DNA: TGTGCCAGCTCCCCGAAGACTTACGAGCAGTACTTC.

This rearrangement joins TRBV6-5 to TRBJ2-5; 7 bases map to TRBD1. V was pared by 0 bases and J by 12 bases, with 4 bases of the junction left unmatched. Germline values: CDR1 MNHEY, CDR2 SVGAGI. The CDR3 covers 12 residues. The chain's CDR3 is CASSYSGQVKYF. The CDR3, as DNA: TGTGCCAGCAGTTACTCCGGACAGGTGAAGTACTTC.

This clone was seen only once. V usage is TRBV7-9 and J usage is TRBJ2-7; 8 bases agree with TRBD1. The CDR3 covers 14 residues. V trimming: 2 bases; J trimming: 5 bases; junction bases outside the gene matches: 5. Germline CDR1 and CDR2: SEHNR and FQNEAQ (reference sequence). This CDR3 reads CASSLQTGDNEQYF. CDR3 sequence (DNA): TGTGCCAGCAGCTTACAGACAGGGGACAACGAGCAGTACTTC.

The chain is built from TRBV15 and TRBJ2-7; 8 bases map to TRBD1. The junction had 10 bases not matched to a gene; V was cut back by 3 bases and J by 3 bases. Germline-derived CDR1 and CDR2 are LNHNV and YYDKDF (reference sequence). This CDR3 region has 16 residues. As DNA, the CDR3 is TGTGCCACCAGCAGGGGGGCCACAGGGGGTTTCTACGAGCAGTACTTC. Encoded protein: CATSRGATGGFYEQYF.

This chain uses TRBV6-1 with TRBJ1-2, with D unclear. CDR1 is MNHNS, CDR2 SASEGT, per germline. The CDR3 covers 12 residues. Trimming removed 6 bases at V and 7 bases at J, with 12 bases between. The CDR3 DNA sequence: TGTGCCAGCAGCCCGAGGTTGGTTGGCTACACCTTC. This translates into CASSPRLVGYTF.

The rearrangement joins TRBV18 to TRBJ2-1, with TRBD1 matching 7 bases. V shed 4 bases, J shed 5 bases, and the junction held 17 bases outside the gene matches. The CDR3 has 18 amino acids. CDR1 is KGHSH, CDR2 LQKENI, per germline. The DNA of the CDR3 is TGTGCCAGCTCACATAAACGTTCCGGGACAGCCTTTAACAATGAGCAGTTCTTC. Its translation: CASSHKRSGTAFNNEQFF. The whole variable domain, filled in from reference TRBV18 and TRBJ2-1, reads NAGVMQNPRHLVRRRGQEARLRCSPMKGHSHVYWYRQLPEEGLKFMVYLQKENIIDESGMPKERFSAEFPKEGPSILRIQQVVRGDSAAYFCASSHKRSGTAFNNEQFFGPGTRLTVL.